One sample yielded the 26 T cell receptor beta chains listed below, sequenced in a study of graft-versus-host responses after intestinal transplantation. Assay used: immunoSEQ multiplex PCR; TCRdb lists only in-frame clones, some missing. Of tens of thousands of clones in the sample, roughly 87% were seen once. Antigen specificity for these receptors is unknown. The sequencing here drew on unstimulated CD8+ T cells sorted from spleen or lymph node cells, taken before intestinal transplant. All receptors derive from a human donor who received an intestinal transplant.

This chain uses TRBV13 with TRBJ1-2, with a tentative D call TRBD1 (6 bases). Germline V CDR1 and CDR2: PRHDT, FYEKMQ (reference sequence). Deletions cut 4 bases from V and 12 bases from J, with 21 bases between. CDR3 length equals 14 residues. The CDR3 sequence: CASSSSTGLWGHTF. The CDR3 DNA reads TGTGCCAGCAGCTCGAGTACAGGGTTATGGGGCCACACCTTC.

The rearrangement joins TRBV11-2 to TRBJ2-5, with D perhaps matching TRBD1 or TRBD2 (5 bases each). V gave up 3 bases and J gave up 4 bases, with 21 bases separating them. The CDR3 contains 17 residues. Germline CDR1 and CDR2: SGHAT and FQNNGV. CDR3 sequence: CASSFPPGIPGRETQYF. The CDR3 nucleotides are TGTGCCAGCAGCTTCCCCCCGGGGATTCCAGGGAGAGAGACCCAGTACTTC.

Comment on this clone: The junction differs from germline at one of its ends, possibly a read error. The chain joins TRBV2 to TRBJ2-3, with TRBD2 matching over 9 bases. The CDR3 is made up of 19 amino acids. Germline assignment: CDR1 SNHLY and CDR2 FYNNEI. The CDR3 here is CARSERWAGGLTDTDTQYF. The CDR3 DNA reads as TGTGCCCGCAGTGAAAGGTGGGCGGGGGGGCTAACCGACACAGATACGCAGTATTTT.

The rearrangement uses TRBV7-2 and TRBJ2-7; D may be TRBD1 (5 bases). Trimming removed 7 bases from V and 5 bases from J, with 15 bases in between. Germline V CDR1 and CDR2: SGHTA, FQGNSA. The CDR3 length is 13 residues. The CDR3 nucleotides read TGTGCCAGCACCTTTATCCCCAGGGACGAGCAGTACTTC. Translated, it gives CASTFIPRDEQYF.

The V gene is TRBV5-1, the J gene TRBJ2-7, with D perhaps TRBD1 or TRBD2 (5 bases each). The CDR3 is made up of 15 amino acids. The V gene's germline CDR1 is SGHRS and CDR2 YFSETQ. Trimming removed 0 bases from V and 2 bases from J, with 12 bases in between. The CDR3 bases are TGCGCCAGCAGCTTGGAGCGTCAGGGAGCCTACGAGCAGTACTTC. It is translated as CASSLERQGAYEQYF.

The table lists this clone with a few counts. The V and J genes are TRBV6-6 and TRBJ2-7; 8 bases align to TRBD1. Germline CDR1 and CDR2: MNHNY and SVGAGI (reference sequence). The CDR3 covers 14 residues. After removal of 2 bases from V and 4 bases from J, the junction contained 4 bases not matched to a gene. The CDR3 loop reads CASSYGQGAYEQYF. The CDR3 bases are TGTGCCAGCAGTTACGGGCAGGGGGCTTACGAGCAGTACTTC.

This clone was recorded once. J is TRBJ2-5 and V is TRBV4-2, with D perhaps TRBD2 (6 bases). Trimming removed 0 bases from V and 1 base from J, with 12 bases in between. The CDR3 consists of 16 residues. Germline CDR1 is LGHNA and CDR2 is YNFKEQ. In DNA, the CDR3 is TGTGCCAGCAGCCAAGAATGGTTAGCGGTCCAAGAGACCCAGTACTTC. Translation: CASSQEWLAVQETQYF.

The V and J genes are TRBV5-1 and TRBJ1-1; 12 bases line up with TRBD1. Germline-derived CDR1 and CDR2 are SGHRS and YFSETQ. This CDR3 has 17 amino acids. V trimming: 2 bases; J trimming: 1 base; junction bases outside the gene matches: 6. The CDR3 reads CASSFTGQGAWNTEAFF. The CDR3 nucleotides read TGCGCCAGCAGCTTTACGGGACAGGGGGCGTGGAACACTGAAGCTTTCTTT.

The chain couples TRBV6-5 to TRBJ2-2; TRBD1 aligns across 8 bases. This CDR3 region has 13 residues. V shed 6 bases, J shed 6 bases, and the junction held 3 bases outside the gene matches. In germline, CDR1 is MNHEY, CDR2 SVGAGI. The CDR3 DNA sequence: TGTGCCAGCAGAGAACAGGGGGCCGGGGAGCTGTTTTTT. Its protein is CASREQGAGELFF.

CDR3 sequence: CASSYTGELFF. The DNA for the CDR3 is TGTGCCAGCAGCTACACCGGGGAGCTGTTTTTT. This chain links TRBV7-9 with TRBJ2-2; D call uncertain. The CDR3 length is 11 residues. The V end lost 4 bases, the J end lost 3 bases, and 0 bases lay between the germline ends. Germline CDR1 SEHNR, CDR2 FQNEAQ (reference sequence).

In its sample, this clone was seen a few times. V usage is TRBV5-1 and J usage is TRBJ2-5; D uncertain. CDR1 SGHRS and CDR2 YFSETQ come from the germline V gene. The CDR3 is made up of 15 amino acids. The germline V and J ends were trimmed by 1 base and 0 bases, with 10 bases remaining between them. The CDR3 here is CASSLLWPYQETQYF. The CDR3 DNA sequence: TGCGCCAGCAGCTTGTTGTGGCCGTACCAAGAGACCCAGTACTTC. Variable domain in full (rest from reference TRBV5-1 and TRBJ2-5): KAGVTQTPRYLIKTRGQQVTLSCSPISGHRSVSWYQQTPGQGLQFLFEYFSETQRNKGNFPGRFSGRQFSNSRSEMNVSTLELGDSALYLCASSLLWPYQETQYFGPGTRLLVL.

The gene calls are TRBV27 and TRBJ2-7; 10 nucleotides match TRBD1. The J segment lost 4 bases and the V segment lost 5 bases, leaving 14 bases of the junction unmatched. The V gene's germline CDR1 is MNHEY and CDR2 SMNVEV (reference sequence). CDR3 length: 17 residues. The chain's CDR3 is CASSRTRDRGLTYEQYF. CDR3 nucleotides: TGTGCCAGCAGTCGCACCCGGGACAGGGGCCTAACTTACGAGCAGTACTTC.

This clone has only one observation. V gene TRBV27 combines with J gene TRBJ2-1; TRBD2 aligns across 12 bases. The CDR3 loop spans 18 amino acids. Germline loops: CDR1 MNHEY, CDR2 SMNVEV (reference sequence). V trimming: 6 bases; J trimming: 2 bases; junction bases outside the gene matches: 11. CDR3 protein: CASSGLAGLIGTYNEQFF. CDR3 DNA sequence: TGTGCCAGCAGCGGACTAGCGGGATTAATTGGCACCTACAATGAGCAGTTCTTC.

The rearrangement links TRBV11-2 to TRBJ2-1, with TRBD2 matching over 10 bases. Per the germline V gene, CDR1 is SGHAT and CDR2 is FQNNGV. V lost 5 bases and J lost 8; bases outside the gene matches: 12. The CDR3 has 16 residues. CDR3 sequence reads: CASSPRRAGGLDEQFF. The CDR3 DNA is TGTGCCAGCAGCCCCCGGCGAGCGGGAGGGCTAGATGAGCAGTTCTTC.

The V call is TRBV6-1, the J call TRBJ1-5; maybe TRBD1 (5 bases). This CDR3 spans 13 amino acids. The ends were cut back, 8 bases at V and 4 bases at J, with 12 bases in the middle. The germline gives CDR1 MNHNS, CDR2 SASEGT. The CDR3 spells CASGGSENQPQHF. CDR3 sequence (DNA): TGTGCCAGCGGGGGGAGCGAAAATCAGCCCCAGCATTTT.

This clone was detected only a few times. The CDR3 DNA is TGTGCCAGCAGTGTTGGCGTCTCCTACGAGCAGTACTTC. This gives the protein CASSVGVSYEQYF. This chain links TRBV6-1 with TRBJ2-7; D is ambiguous. V was cut by 4 bases and J by 0 bases, with 7 bases left in between. CDR1 is MNHNS and CDR2 is SASEGT in the germline V gene. The CDR3 runs to 13 residues.

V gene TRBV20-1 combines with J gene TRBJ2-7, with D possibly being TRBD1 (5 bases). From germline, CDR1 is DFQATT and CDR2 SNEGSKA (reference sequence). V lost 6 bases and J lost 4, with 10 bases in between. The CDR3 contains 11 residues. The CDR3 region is CSAPDIYEQYF. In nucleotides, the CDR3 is TGCAGTGCGCCGGACATTTACGAGCAGTACTTC.

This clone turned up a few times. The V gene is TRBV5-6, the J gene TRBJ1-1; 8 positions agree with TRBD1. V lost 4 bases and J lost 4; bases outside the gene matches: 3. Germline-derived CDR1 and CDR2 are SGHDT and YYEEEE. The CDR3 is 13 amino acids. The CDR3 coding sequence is TGTGCCAGCAGCGTTACAGGGGGCACTGAAGCTTTCTTT. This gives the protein CASSVTGGTEAFF.

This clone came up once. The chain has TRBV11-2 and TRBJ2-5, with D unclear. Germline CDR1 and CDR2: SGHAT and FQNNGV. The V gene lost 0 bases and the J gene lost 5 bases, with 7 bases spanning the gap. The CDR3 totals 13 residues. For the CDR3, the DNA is TGTGCCAGCAGCTTAGAGGAGTGGGAGACCCAGTACTTC. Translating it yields CASSLEEWETQYF.

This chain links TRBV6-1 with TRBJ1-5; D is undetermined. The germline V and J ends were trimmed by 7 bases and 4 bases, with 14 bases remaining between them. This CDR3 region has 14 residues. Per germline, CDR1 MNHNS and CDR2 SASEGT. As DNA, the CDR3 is TGTGCCAGCACCCGCGAGAGGCAGAATCAGCCCCAGCATTTT. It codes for CASTRERQNQPQHF.

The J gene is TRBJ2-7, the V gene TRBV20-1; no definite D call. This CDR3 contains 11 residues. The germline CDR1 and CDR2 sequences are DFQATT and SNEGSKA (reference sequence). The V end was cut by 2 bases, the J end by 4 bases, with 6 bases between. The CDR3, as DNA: TGCAGTGCTAGACAGGTTTACGAGCAGTACTTC. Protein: CSARQVYEQYF.

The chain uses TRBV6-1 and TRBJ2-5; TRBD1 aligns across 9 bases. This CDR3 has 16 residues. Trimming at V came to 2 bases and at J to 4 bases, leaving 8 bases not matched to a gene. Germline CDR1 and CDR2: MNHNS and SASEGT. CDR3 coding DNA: TGTGCCAGCAGTGAAACCGGACAGGGGAGTTTAGAGACCCAGTACTTC. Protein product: CASSETGQGSLETQYF.

The CDR3 DNA reads TGCGCCAGCTCCGGGACAGGGGGCACAGATACGCAGTATTTT. This sequence encodes CASSGTGGTDTQYF. The V and J genes are TRBV5-1 and TRBJ2-3; TRBD1 agrees at 10 bases. The CDR3 loop spans 14 amino acids. Germline trimming cut 7 bases from V and 1 base from J; bases unmatched to any gene: 3. CDR1 is SGHRS and CDR2 is YFSETQ in the germline V gene.

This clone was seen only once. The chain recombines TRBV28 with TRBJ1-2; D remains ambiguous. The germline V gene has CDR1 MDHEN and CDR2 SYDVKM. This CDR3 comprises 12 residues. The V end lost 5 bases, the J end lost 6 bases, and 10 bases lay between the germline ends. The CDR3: CASSPPVNGYTF. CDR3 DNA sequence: TGTGCCAGCAGTCCCCCGGTGAATGGCTACACCTTC.

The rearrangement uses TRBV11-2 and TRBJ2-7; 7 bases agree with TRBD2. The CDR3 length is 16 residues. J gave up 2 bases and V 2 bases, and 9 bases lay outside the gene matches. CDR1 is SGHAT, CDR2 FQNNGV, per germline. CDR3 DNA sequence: TGTGCCAGCAGCTTACATCCCCCCGGGACTACCTACGAGCAGTACTTC. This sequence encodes CASSLHPPGTTYEQYF.

The CDR3 spells CASSQSGGSETQYF. Written as DNA, the CDR3 is TGTGCCAGCAGCCAATCAGGGGGCTCAGAGACCCAGTACTTC. The chain combines TRBV4-2 with TRBJ2-5; 8 bases are shared with TRBD1. This CDR3 region has 14 residues. CDR1 LGHNA and CDR2 YNFKEQ come from the germline V gene. V lost 2 bases, J lost 4 bases, and 3 bases stayed unmatched.